The clone carrying this T cell receptor beta chain was detected many times. MiXCR, run by TCRdb on the 5' RACE reads, gives a single entry per CDR3 protein. The sample lists approximately 700,000 distinct CDR3 sequences, 5.5% to 6.5% occurring once. This specimen belongs to a study of identical twins. Germline CDR1 MDHEN, CDR2 SYDVKM. The CDR3 loop spans 11 amino acids. Trimming took 6 bases from V and 8 from J, leaving 10 bases between them. The sequence derives from a man in his late teens or twenties in good health. Source material: naive T cells sorted from blood. The V gene is TRBV28, the J gene TRBJ1-2; perhaps TRBD1 as D (5 bases). This CDR3 is CASSGAGGYTF. The DNA of the CDR3 is TGTGCCAGCAGCGGGGCAGGCGGCTACACCTTC.